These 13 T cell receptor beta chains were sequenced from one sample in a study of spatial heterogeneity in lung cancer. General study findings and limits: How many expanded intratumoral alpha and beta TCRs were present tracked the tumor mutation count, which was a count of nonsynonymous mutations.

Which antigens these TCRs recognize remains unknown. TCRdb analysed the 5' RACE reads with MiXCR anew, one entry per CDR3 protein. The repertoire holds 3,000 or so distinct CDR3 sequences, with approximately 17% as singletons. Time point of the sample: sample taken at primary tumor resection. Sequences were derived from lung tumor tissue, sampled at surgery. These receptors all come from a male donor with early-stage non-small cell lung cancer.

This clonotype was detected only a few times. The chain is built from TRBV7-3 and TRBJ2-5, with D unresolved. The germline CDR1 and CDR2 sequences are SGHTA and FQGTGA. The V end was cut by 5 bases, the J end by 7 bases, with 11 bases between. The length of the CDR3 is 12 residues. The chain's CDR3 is CASSPVGGTQYF. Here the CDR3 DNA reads TGTGCCAGCAGCCCAGTTGGCGGGACCCAGTACTTC.

The CDR3 DNA follows: TGTGCCAGCAGCCAAGATCCCCCGGGCTCATCCCAAAACATTCAGTACTTC. Its protein product is CASSQDPPGSSQNIQYF. The J gene is TRBJ2-4, the V gene TRBV4-2; D is ambiguous. The CDR3 is 17 amino acids. Germline-derived CDR1 and CDR2 are LGHNA and YNFKEQ. Trimming shortened V by 0 bases and J by 5 bases, and 17 bases separated the two germline ends.

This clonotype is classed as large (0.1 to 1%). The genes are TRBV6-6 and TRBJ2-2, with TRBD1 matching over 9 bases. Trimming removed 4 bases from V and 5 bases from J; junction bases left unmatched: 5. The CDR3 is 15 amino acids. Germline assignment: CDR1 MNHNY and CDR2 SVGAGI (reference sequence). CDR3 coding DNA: TGTGCCAGCAGTTTCGACAGGGGGAGAACCGGGGAGCTGTTTTTT. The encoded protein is CASSFDRGRTGELFF.

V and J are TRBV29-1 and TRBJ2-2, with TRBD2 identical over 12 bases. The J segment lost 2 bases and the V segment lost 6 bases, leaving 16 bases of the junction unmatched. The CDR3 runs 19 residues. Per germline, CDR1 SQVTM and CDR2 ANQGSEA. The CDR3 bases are TGCAGCGTACCCGTGACTAGCGGGGGACGGCCGACCAACACCGGGGAGCTGTTTTTT. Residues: CSVPVTSGGRPTNTGELFF.

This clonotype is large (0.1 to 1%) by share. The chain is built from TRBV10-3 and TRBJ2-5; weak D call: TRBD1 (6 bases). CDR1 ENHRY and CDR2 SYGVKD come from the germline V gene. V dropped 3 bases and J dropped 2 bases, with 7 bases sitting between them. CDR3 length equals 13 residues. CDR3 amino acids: CAISEGQQETQYF. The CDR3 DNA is TGTGCCATCAGTGAAGGACAGCAAGAGACCCAGTACTTC.

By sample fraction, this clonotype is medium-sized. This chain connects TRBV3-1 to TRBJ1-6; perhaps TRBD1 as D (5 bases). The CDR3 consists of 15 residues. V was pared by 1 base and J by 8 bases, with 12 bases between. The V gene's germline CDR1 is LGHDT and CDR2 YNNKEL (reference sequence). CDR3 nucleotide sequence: TGTGCCAGCAGCCAAGGGGACGGGGTAGATTCACCCCTCCACTTT. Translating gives CASSQGDGVDSPLHF.

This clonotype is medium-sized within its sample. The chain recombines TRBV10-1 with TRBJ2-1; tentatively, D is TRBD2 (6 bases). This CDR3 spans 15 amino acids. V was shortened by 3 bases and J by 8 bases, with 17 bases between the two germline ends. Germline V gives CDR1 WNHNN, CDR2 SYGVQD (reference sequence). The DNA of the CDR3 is TGCGCCAGCAGTGATTCCCGGGAGCCTGGGGATGAGCAGTTCTTC. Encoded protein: CASSDSREPGDEQFF.

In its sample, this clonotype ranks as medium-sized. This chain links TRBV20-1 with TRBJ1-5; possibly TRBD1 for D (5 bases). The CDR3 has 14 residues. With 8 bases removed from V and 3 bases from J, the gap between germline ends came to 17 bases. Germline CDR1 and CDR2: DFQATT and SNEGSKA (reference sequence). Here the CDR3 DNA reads TGCAGTTCCCAAGCCGGGACGGACAATCAGCCCCAGCATTTT. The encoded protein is CSSQAGTDNQPQHF.

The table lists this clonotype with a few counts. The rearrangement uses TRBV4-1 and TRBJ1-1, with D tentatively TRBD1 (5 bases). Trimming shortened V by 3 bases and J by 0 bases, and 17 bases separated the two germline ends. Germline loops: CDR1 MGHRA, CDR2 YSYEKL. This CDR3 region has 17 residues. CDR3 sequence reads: CASSQQADSDLNTEAFF. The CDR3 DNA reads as TGCGCCAGCAGCCAGCAGGCAGACAGCGATTTGAACACTGAAGCTTTCTTT.

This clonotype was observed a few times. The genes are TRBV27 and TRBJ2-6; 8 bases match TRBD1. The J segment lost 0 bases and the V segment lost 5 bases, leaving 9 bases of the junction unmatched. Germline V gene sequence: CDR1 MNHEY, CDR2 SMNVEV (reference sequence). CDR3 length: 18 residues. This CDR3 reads CASSDPTGAYSGANVLTF. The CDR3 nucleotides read TGTGCCAGCAGTGACCCGACAGGGGCGTACTCTGGGGCCAACGTCCTGACTTTC.

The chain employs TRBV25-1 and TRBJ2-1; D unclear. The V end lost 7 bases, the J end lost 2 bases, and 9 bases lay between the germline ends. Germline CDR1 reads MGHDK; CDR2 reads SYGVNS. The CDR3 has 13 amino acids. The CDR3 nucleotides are TGTGCCAGCATGGGGAAGCCCTACAATGAGCAGTTCTTC. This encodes CASMGKPYNEQFF.

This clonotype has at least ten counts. CDR3 region: CASSLRDRGPIRYGYTF. In DNA, the CDR3 is TGTGCCAGCAGTTTAAGGGACAGGGGGCCTATCCGTTATGGCTACACCTTC. V is TRBV12-3 or TRBV12-4 and J is TRBJ1-2, with 12 bases lining up with TRBD1. Losses at the gene ends were 2 bases for V and 5 bases for J; bases not matched to a gene: 9. The CDR3 consists of 17 residues.

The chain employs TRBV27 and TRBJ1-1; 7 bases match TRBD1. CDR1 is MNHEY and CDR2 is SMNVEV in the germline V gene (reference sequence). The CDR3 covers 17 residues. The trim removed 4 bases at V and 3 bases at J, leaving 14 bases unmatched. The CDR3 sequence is CASSSLVLRDRDTEAFF. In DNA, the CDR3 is TGTGCCAGCAGTTCCCTCGTGCTCCGGGACAGAGACACTGAAGCTTTCTTT.